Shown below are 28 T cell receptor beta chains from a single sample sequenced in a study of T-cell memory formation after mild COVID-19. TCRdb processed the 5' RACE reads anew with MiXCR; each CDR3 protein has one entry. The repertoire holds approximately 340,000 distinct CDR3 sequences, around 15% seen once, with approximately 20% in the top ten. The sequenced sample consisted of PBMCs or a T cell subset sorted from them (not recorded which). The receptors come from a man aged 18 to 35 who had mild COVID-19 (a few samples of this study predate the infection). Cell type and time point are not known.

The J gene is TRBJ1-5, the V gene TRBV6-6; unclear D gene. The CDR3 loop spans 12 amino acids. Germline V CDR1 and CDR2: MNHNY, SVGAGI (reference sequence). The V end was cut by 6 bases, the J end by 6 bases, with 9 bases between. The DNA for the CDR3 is TGTGCCAGCAGCCTCGACACTCAGCCCCAGCATTTT. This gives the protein CASSLDTQPQHF.

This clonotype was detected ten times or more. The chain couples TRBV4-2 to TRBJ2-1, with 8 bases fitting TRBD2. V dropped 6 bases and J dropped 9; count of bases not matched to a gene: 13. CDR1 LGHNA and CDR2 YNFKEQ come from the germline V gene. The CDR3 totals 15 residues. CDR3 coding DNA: TGTGCCAGCAGGCCTCCGGGACTAGTAGAGCGTGAGCAGTTCTTC. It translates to CASRPPGLVEREQFF.

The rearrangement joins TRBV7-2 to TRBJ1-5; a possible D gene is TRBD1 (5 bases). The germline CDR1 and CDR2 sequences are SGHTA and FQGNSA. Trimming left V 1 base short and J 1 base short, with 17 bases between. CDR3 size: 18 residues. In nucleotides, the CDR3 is TGTGCCAGCAGCTTAGAGCCCCCCGGGGCGGACAGCAATCAGCCCCAGCATTTT. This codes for CASSLEPPGADSNQPQHF.

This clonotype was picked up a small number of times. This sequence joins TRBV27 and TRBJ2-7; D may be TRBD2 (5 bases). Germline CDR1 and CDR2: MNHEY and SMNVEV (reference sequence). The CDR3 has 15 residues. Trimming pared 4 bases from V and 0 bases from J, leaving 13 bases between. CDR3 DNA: TGTGCCAGCAGTTCCCTGAGAGGGAACTCCTACGAGCAGTACTTC. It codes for CASSSLRGNSYEQYF.

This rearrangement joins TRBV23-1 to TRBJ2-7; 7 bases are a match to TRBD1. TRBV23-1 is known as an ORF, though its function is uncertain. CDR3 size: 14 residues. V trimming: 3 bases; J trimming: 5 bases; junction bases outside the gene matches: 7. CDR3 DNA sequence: TGCGCCAGCAGTCACTTCGGACAGGCGGACGAGCAGTACTTC. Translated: CASSHFGQADEQYF.

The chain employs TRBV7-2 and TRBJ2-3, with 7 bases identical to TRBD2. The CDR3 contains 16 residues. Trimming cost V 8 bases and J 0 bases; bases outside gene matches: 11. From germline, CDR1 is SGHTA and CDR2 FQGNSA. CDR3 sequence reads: CASRAIERGSTDTQYF. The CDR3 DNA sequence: TGTGCCAGCCGTGCGATAGAGCGGGGAAGCACAGATACGCAGTATTTT.

The CDR3 coding sequence is TGTGCCAGCAGTGAAGCGCTCGGGGGAGGTAGCAATCAGCCCCAGCATTTT. As protein: CASSEALGGGSNQPQHF. The rearrangement uses TRBV2 and TRBJ1-5; tentatively, D is TRBD1 (5 bases). V was clipped by 0 bases and J by 0 bases, with 12 bases between them. Per germline, CDR1 SNHLY and CDR2 FYNNEI. The CDR3 sequence is 17 residues long.

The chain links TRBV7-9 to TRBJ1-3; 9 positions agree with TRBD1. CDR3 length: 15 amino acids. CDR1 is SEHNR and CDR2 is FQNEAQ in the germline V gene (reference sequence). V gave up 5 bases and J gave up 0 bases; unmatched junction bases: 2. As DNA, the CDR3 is TGTGCCAGCAGCACGGACAGGGGCTCTGGAAACACCATATATTTT. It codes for CASSTDRGSGNTIYF.

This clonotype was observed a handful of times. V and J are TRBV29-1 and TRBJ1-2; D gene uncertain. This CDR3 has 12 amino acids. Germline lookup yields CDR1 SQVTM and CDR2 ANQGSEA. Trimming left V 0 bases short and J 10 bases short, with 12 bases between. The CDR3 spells CSVEDRLSAYTF. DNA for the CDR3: TGCAGCGTTGAAGATCGTCTTTCGGCCTACACCTTC.

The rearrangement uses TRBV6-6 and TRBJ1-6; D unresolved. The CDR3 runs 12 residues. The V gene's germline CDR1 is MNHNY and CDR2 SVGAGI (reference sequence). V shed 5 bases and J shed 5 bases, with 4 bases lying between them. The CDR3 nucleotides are TGTGCCAGCAGTGGAGATAATTCACCCCTCCACTTT. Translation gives CASSGDNSPLHF.

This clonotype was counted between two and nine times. CDR3 nucleotide sequence: TGTGCCAGCTCACCACGAGAGAATTCACCCCTCCACTTT. As protein: CASSPRENSPLHF. This chain joins TRBV18 and TRBJ1-6, with D unclear. The CDR3 is 13 amino acids. The V end lost 1 base, the J end lost 7 bases, and 5 bases lay between the germline ends. The germline gives CDR1 KGHSH, CDR2 LQKENI.

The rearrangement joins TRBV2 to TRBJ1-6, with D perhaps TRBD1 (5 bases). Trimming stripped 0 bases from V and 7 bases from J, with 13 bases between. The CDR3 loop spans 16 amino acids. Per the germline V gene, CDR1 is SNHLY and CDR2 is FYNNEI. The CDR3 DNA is TGTGCCAGCAGTGAAGCGCACCCGGGGGGGAATTCACCCCTCCACTTT. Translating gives CASSEAHPGGNSPLHF.

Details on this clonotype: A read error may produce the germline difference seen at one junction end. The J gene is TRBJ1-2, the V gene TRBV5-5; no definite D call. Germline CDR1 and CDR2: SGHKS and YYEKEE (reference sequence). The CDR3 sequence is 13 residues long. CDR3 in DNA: TGTGCCAGCAGCTTGGAGGGCCCGACGGGCTGCACCTTC. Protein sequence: CASSLEGPTGCTF. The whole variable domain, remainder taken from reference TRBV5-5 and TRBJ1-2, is DAGVTQSPTHLIKTRGQQVTLRCSPISGHKSVSWYQQVLGQGPQFIFQYYEKEERGRGNFPDRFSARQFPNYSSELNVNALLLGDSALYLCASSLEGPTGCTFGSGTRLTVV.

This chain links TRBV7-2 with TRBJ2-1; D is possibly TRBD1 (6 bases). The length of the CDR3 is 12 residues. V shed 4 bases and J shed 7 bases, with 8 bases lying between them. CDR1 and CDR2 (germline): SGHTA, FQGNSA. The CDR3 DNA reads TGTGCCAGCAGCTCAACAGGGAATGAGCAGTTCTTC. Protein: CASSSTGNEQFF.

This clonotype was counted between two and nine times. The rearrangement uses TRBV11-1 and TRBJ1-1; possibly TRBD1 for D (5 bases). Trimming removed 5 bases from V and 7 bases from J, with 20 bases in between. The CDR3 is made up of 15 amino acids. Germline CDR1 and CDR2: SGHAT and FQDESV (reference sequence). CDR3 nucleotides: TGTGCCAGCAGCGTGACGGGACCGATCAATGTTGAAGCTTTCTTT. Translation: CASSVTGPINVEAFF. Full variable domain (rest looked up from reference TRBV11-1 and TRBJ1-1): EAEVAQSPRYKITEKSQAVAFWCDPISGHATLYWYRQILGQGPELLVQFQDESVVDDSQLPKDRFSAERLKGVDSTLKIQPAELGDSAMYLCASSVTGPINVEAFFGQGTRLTVV.

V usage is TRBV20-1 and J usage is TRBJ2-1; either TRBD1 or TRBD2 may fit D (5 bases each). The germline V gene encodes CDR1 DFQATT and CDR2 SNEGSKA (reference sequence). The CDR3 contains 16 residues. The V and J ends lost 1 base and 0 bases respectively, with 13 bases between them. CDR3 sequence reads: CSARGDEGSSYNEQFF. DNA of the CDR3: TGCAGTGCTAGAGGGGATGAGGGGAGCTCCTACAATGAGCAGTTCTTC.

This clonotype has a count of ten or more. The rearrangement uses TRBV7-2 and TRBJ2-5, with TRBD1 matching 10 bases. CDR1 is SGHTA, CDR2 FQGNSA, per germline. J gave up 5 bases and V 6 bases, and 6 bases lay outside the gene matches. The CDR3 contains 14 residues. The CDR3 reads CASSPGQGTETQYF. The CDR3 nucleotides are TGTGCCAGCAGTCCGGGACAGGGGACGGAGACCCAGTACTTC. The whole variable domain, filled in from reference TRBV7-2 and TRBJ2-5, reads GAGVSQSPSNKVTEKGKDVELRCDPISGHTALYWYRQSLGQGLEFLIYFQGNSAPDKSGLPSDRFSAERTGGSVSTLTIQRTQQEDSAVYLCASSPGQGTETQYFGPGTRLLVL.

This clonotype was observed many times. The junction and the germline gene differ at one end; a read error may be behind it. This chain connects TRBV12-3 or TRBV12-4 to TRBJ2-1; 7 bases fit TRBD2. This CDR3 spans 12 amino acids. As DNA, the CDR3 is TGTGCCAGCAGTACCTCGTGGGACTACGGGGATTTC. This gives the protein CASSTSWDYGDF.

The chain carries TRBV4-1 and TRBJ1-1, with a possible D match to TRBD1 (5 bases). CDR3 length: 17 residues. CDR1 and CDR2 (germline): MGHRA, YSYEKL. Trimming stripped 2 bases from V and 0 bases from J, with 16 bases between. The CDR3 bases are TGCGCCAGCAGCCAACAGGGACGAGAGCTCATGAACACTGAAGCTTTCTTT. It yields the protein CASSQQGRELMNTEAFF.

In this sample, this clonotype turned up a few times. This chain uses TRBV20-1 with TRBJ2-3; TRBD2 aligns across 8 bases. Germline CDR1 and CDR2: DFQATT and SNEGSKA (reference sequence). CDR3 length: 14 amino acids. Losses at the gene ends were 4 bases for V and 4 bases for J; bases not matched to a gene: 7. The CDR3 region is CSATGTRGSDTQYF. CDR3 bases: TGCAGTGCTACCGGGACTAGAGGGTCAGATACGCAGTATTTT.

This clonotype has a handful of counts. The CDR3 loop reads CASRHPGTEFQFF. In nucleotides, the CDR3 is TGTGCCAGCAGACACCCCGGGACCGAATTCCAGTTCTTC. This chain connects TRBV6-5 to TRBJ2-1; D may match TRBD1 or TRBD2 (5 bases each). This CDR3 spans 13 amino acids. Germline V CDR1 and CDR2: MNHEY, SVGAGI. Trimming took off 6 bases at V and 13 bases at J, with 19 bases between the two ends.

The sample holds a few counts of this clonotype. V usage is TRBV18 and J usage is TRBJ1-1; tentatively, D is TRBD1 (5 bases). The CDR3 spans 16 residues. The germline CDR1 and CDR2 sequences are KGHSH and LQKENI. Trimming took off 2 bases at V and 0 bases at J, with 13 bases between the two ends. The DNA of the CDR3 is TGTGCCAGCTCACCAAATACCCAGGGAATGAACACTGAAGCTTTCTTT. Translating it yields CASSPNTQGMNTEAFF.

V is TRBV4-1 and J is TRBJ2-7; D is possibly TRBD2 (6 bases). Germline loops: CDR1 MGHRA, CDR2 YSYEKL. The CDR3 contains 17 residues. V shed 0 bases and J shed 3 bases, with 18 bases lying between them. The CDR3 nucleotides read TGCGCCAGCAGCCAAGATAGGACGGGGGACCTTATCTACGAGCAGTACTTC. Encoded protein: CASSQDRTGDLIYEQYF.

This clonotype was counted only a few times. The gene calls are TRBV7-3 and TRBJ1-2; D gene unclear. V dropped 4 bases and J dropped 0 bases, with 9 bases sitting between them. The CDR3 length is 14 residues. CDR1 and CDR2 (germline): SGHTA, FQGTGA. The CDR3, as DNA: TGTGCCAGCAGCTACGACGGTGCTAACTATGGCTACACCTTC. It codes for CASSYDGANYGYTF.

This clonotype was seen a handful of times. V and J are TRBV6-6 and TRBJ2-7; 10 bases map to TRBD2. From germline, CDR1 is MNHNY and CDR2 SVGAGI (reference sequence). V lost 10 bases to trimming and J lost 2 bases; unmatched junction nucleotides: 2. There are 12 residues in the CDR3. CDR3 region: CATGLAAYEQYF. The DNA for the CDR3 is TGTGCCACAGGACTAGCGGCCTACGAGCAGTACTTC.

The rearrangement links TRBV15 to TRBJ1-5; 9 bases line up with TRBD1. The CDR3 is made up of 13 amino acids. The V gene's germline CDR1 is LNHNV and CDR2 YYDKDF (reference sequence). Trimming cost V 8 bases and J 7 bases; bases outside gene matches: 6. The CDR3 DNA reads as TGTGCCACCGGGACAGGGAATAGCCAGCCCCAGCATTTT. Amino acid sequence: CATGTGNSQPQHF.

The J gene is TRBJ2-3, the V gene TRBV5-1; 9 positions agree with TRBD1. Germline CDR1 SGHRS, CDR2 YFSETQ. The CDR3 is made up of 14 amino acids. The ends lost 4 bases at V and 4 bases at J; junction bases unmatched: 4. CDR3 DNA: TGCGCCAGCAGCGGGACAGGGAGCGCAGATACGCAGTATTTT. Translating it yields CASSGTGSADTQYF. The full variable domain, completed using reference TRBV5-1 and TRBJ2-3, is KAGVTQTPRYLIKTRGQQVTLSCSPISGHRSVSWYQQTPGQGLQFLFEYFSETQRNKGNFPGRFSGRQFSNSRSEMNVSTLELGDSALYLCASSGTGSADTQYFGPGTRLTVL.

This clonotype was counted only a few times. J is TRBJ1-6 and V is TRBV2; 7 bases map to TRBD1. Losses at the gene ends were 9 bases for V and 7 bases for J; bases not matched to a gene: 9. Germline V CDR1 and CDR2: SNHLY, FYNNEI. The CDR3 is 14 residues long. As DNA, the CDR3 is TGTGCCAGTAAAGGGGGCGAAACGAATTCACCCCTCCACTTT. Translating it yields CASKGGETNSPLHF.